Described below is a single T cell receptor (beta chain) sequence and its context. Its target is unknown. Germline CDR1 LNHDA, CDR2 SQIVND (reference sequence). The V segment lost 7 bases and the J segment 8 bases; nucleotides outside the gene matches: 10. The CDR3 has 13 amino acids. With a J-beta primer mix and a sample-barcoded 5' primer, a second PCR ran about 7 to 11 cycles. TCRdb re-called the 5' RACE reads through MiXCR, storing one row per CDR3 protein. The sample yields a few hundred thousand distinct CDR3 sequences, about 27% seen once. This sample stems from a study of blood T cells in healthy people across ages. Whole-study results and caveats: Percentage of naive T cells showed a strong correlation with TCR beta diversity. Without sorted subsets, naive and antigen-experienced compartments could not be conclusively compared.

This sample was also put to use in a study of T cells of mothers and their children.

The specimen was blood. V usage is TRBV19 and J usage is TRBJ1-1, with 7 nucleotides matching TRBD1. This TCR was sampled from a boy between 2 and 10 years old in good health. The CDR3 sequence is CASNNMGGQEAFF. DNA of the CDR3: TGTGCCAGTAACAATATGGGGGGACAGGAAGCTTTCTTT.